A selection of T cell receptor beta chains follows, all from one sample in a study of PD-1 blockade in classical Hodgkin lymphoma. Generated by immunoSEQ multiplex PCR, the TCRdb table keeps only in-frame clones and is missing some. The data show 12,000 or so clones, roughly 84% seen once. Sample: peripheral blood mononuclear cells (PBMCs), taken at baseline. Every receptor here comes from a human donor with classical Hodgkin lymphoma. Each CDR3 is given with its conserved first and last residue. A D gene is named only where the DNA matches it firmly. Clone size is given for some rows only: seen once, a few or many times, or a class if the clone is expanded.

>medium-sized|TRBD1|TRBV9|TRBJ1-1
TGTGCCAGCAGCCCCTGGACAGGGGCGAACACTGAAGCTTTCTTT
CASSPWTGANTEAFF
>NA|TRBD2|TRBV28|TRBJ2-5
TGTGCCAGCACCCCAATGGGGCGGGGGGTTTTAGAGACCCAGTACTTC
CASTPMGRGVLETQYF
>NA|NA|TRBV7-9|TRBJ2-5
TGTGCCAGCAGCTTTCTGGAGACCCAGTACTTC
CASSFLETQYF
>few|TRBD1|TRBV18|TRBJ1-1
TGTGCCAGCTCACCCCTCCCCTCGACAGGGATGAACACTGAAGCTTTCTTT
CASSPLPSTGMNTEAFF
>few|NA|TRBV6-5|TRBJ1-4
TGTGCCAGCAGTTACCGTGGCCGTCCTGAAAAACTGTTTTTT
CASSYRGRPEKLFF
>NA|TRBD1|TRBV7-3|TRBJ1-1
TGTGCCAGCAGCTTCTCCTCAGGGGGCCCGAACACTGAAGCTTTCTTT
CASSFSSGGPNTEAFF
>NA|TRBD1|TRBV27|TRBJ1-1
TGTGCCAGCAGTCCCCCGGGACAGGGCATCGGGACCAACGAAGCTTTCTTT
CASSPPGQGIGTNEAFF
>NA|NA|TRBV9|TRBJ2-3
TGTGCCAGCAGCGTAGGATCCCCAGATACGCAGTATTTT
CASSVGSPDTQYF
>few|TRBD1|TRBV2|TRBJ2-1
TGTGCCGGAGGACAGGGGGCTTCTGAGCAGTTCTTC
CAGGQGASEQFF
>few|TRBD2|TRBV27|TRBJ2-1
TGTGCCAGCAGTTTATCTGGACTAGCGGGGAATGAGCAGTTCTTC
CASSLSGLAGNEQFF
>NA|TRBD2|TRBV6-4|TRBJ2-1
TGTGCCAGCAGTCACCCCTCGCCTAGCGGGGGGGCCTCAAAGCAGTTCTTC
CASSHPSPSGGASKQFF
>NA|TRBD2|TRBV4-1|TRBJ2-7
TGCGCCAGCAGCCAAGAACAAGCGGGAGGACTCGAGCAGTACTTC
CASSQEQAGGLEQYF
>NA|NA|TRBV5-1|TRBJ2-7
TGCGCCAGCAGCCGCGGAGGGGGCGACGAGCAGTACTTC
CASSRGGGDEQYF
>medium-sized|TRBD1|TRBV7-2|TRBJ1-5
TGTGCCAGCAGCTCGGGACAGGGCATCAAACAGCCCCAGCATTTT
CASSSGQGIKQPQHF
>NA|TRBD1|TRBV19|TRBJ2-2
TGTGCCAGTAGAACCGACCGGGACAGGGGGCTTATCACCGGGGAGCTGTTTTTT
CASRTDRDRGLITGELFF
>NA|TRBD1|TRBV5-1|TRBJ2-7
TGCGCCAGCAGCTTCGTTGGCAGGGGGCGAGACGAGCAGTACTTC
CASSFVGRGRDEQYF
>NA|NA|TRBV19|TRBJ1-2
TGTGCCAGTAAAGCTGGAGGGTATCTTTATGGCTACACCTTC
CASKAGGYLYGYTF
>NA|NA|TRBV28|TRBJ1-2
TGTGCCAGCAGTTTTCGCCCGGGCTCGGGTTGGGTAGCTAACTATGGCTACACCTTC
CASSFRPGSGWVANYGYTF
>NA|TRBD1|TRBV27|TRBJ1-2
TGTGCCAGCAGTGCACCGAGGGGGCGGGGTGTCTATGGCTACACCTTC
CASSAPRGRGVYGYTF
>NA|TRBD2|TRBV15|TRBJ2-7
TGTGCCACCAGCAGAGATCCGCTAGCGGGAGCCTACGAGCAGTACTTC
CATSRDPLAGAYEQYF
>NA|NA|TRBV5-4|TRBJ1-2
TGTGCCAGCAGCTCCGGGAACCTCTATGGCTACACCTTC
CASSSGNLYGYTF
>NA|NA|TRBV10-1|TRBJ2-2
TGCGCCAGCGCTGGCCCAGGGCCCGGGGAGCTGTTTTTT
CASAGPGPGELFF
>NA|NA|TRBV27|TRBJ1-2
TGTGCCAGCAGAATAGGACCCGCTAACTATGGCTACACCTTC
CASRIGPANYGYTF
>NA|TRBD2|TRBV7-8|TRBJ2-1
TGTGCCAGCAGCACTAGCGGGGGGGTTGCCGTCTCCTACAATGAGCAGTTCTTC
CASSTSGGVAVSYNEQFF
>NA|TRBD1|TRBV15|TRBJ1-1
TGTGCCACCAGCAGACATGGGACAGGGAGGTTGGCTGAAGCTTTCTTT
CATSRHGTGRLAEAFF
>NA|NA|TRBV7-9|TRBJ2-7
TGTGCCAGCATCCTGACAGGAGCCTCCTACGAGCAGTACTTC
CASILTGASYEQYF
>NA|NA|TRBV6-6|TRBJ1-2
TGTGCCAGCAGTCAAACAGCTTTCTCTGGCTACACCTTC
CASSQTAFSGYTF
>NA|TRBD2|TRBV7-2|TRBJ2-1
TGTGCCAGCAGCTTAGTTTCGGGGGGGCTACGTTCCTACAATGAGCAGTTCTTC
CASSLVSGGLRSYNEQFF
>NA|NA|TRBV7-9|TRBJ1-1
TGTGCCAGCAGCATTTTATCGGGGAGGACCACTGAAGCTTTCTTT
CASSILSGRTTEAFF
>NA|NA|TRBV7-2|TRBJ1-2
TGTGCCAGCAGCCCGGGCCTCGGGGGGCTGGATGGCTACACCTTC
CASSPGLGGLDGYTF
>NA|NA|TRBV5-4|TRBJ2-2
TGTGCCAGCAGCCGCTCTCGCTGGGAGCTGTTTTTT
CASSRSRWELFF